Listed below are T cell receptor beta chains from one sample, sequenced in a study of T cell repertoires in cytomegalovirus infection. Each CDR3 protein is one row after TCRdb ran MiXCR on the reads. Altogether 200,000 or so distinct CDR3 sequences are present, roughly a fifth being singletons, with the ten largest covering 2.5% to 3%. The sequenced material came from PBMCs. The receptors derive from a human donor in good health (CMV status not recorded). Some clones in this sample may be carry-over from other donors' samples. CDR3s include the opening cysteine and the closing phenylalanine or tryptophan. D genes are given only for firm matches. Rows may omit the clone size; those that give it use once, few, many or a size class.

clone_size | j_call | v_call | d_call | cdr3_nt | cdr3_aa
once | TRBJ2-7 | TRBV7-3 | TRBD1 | TGTGCCAGCAGCATCTCCGGGACAGAAAACTACGAGCAGTACTTC | CASSISGTENYEQYF
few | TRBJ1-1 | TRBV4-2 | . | TGTGCCAGCAGCCTTGTGGCAGACAAGAACACTGAAGCTTTCTTT | CASSLVADKNTEAFF
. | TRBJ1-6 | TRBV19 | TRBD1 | TGTGCCAGTACCCACGTACAGGGGACGGGGTTCAATTCACCCCTCCACTTT | CASTHVQGTGFNSPLHF
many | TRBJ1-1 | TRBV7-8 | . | TGTGCCAGCAGCTTAGACGGGGGCCTTGAAGCTTTCTTT | CASSLDGGLEAFF
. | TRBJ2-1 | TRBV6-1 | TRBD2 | TGTGCCAGCAGAGCGGGAGGGCCGCCTGGGGAGCAGTTCTTC | CASRAGGPPGEQFF
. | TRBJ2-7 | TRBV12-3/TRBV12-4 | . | TGTGCCAGCAGTTTTCGCCCAGGGACACCGACCTACGAGCAGTACTTC | CASSFRPGTPTYEQYF
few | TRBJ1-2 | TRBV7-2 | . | TGTGCCAGCAGCCGGAGGGGGAGGGGGGACTATGGCTACACCTTC | CASSRRGRGDYGYTF
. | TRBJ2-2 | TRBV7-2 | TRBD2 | TGTGCCAGCAGCTCCGGTGCGGGAGTAGGAACCGGGGAGCTGTTTTTT | CASSSGAGVGTGELFF
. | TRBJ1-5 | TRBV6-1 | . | TGTGCCAGCAGTGAAGCTTGGGAAGGATACAATCAGCCCCAGCATTTT | CASSEAWEGYNQPQHF
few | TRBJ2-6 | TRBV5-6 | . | TGTGCCAGCAGGCCGGAATCTGGGGCCAACGTCCTGACTTTC | CASRPESGANVLTF
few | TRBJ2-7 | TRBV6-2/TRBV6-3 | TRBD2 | TGTGCCAGCAGTTACTTGACTAGCGGTTATCAGAAAGTCAACGAGCAGTACTTC | CASSYLTSGYQKVNEQYF
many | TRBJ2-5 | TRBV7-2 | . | TGTGCCAGCACCAGTGGTTCAGGGGTTCAAGAGACCCAGTACTTC | CASTSGSGVQETQYF
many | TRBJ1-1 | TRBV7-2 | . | TGTGCCAGCAGCTTAGGGGGGATGAACACTGAAGCTTTCTTT | CASSLGGMNTEAFF
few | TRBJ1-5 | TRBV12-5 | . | TGTGCTAGTGGTTTCGGGGGTGGCAATCAGCCCCAGCATTTT | CASGFGGGNQPQHF
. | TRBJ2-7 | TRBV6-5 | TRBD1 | TGTGCCAGCAGAACCGGGACAGGGACCTACGAGCAGTACTTC | CASRTGTGTYEQYF
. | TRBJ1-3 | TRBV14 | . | TGTGCCAGCAGCCGAGGGAGCTCTGGAAACACCATATATTTT | CASSRGSSGNTIYF
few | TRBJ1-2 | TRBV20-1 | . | TGCAGTGCCCTTGAAACTGGCTACACCTTC | CSALETGYTF
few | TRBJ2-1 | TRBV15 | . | TGTGCCACCAGCAGAGATCTACGGGAGCAGTTCTTC | CATSRDLREQFF
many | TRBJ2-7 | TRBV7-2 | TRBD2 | TGTGCCAGCAGCCCACGGGCGGGAGCGCACTACGAGCAGTACTTC | CASSPRAGAHYEQYF
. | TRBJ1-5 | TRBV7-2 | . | TGTGCCAGCAGCTTTGTGGGGGCAGGGCAGCCCCAGCATTTT | CASSFVGAGQPQHF
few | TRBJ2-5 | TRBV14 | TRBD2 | TGTGCCAGCAGCCAAGATAGGAGCGGGGGGCACCAAGAGACCCAGTACTTC | CASSQDRSGGHQETQYF
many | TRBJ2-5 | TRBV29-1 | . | TGCAGCGTTGAGTGGCCAGGGGGTCAGGGGGGGCAAGAGACCCAGTACTTC | CSVEWPGGQGGQETQYF
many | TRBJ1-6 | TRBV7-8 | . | TGTGCCAGCAGCTTAGTTGGACTAAATTCACCCCTCCACTTT | CASSLVGLNSPLHF
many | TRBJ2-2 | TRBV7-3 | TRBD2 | TGTGCCAGCAGCCCCACCCTAGCGGGAGCGAACACCGGGGAGCTGTTTTTT | CASSPTLAGANTGELFF
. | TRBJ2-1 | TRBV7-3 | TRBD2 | TGTGCCAGCAGCTCCGGGACTAGCGGGAGCGAGCAGTTCTTC | CASSSGTSGSEQFF
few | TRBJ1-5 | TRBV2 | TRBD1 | TGTGCCAGCAGTGAGACAGGGAATTATCAGCCCCAGCATTTT | CASSETGNYQPQHF
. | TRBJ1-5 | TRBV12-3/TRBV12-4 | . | TGTGCCAGCAGCTTCCCGGAAGGCAATCAGCCCCAGCATTTT | CASSFPEGNQPQHF
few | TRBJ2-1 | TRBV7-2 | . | TGTGCCAGCAGCTTAGAATATGAGCAGTTCTTC | CASSLEYEQFF
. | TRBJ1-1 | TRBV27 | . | TGTGCCAGCAGTCACCTCTCGGTCGCGGCGAACACTGAAGCTTTCTTT | CASSHLSVAANTEAFF
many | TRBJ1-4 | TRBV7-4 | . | TGTGCCAGCAGCTTGGGGACGCCCCGAGGGGATGAAAAACTGTTTTTT | CASSLGTPRGDEKLFF
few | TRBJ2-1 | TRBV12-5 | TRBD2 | TGTGCTAGTGGTTGGGGAGATAGCGGGATCGCTGAGCAGTTCTTC | CASGWGDSGIAEQFF
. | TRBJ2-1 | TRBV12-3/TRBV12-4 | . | TGTGCCAGCAGTTCCCCAGGCGGGAACGGTGAGCAGTTCTTC | CASSSPGGNGEQFF
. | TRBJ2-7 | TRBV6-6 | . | TGTGGCAGCAGTTACGCACGAGTCGGGGGCGAGCAGTACTTC | CGSSYARVGGEQYF
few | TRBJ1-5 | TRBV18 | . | TGTGCCAGCTCACAAGATCACAATCAGCCCCAGCATTTT | CASSQDHNQPQHF
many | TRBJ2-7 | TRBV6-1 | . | TGTGCCAGCAGTAGAGGCAGGGGACCCTACGAGCAGTACTTC | CASSRGRGPYEQYF
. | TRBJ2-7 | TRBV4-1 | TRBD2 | TGCGCCAGCAGCCCATTAGCGGGAGTTCTCTACGAGCAGTACTTC | CASSPLAGVLYEQYF
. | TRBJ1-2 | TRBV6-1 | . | TGTGCCAGCAGTGAAGCGATATTGGGCTATGGCTACACCTTC | CASSEAILGYGYTF
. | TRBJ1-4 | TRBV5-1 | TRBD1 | TGCGCCAGCAGCTCCACAGGGGACTTCGCCCAATTCGGTGAAAAACTGTTTTTT | CASSSTGDFAQFGEKLFF
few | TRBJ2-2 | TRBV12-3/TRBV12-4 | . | TGTGCCAGCAGTTTAATTTCGGCCGGGGAGCTGTTTTTT | CASSLISAGELFF
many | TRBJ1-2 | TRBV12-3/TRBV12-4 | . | TGTGCCAGCACCCCCACGGGGGGGCTCGGCTACACCTTC | CASTPTGGLGYTF
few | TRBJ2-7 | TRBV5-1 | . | TGCGCCAGCAGCCTGGCGGACTATTCCTACGAGCAGTACTTC | CASSLADYSYEQYF
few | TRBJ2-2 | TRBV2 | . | TGTGCCATCCGGGACACCGGGGAGCTGTTTTTT | CAIRDTGELFF
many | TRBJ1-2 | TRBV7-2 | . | TGTGCCAGCGTTAGGGCAGGGATGGACTATGGCTACACCTTC | CASVRAGMDYGYTF
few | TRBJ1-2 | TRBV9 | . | TGTGCCAGCAGCCCCGGAATGAACTATGGCTACACCTTC | CASSPGMNYGYTF
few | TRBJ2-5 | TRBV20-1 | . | TGCAGTGCTCCGAGGGGAGCGAGCCAAGAGACCCAGTACTTC | CSAPRGASQETQYF
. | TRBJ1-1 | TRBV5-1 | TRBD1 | TGCGCCAGCAGCCACCGGACAGGGGCGATGAACACTGAAGCTTTCTTT | CASSHRTGAMNTEAFF
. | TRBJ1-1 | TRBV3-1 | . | TGTGCCAGCAGCCTTCCGGGACGGACAAACACTGAAGCTTTCTTT | CASSLPGRTNTEAFF
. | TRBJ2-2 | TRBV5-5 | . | TGTGCCAGCAGCCAGGACCTTTTATCCACGTTGACCGGGGAGCTGTTTTTT | CASSQDLLSTLTGELFF
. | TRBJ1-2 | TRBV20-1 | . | TGCAGTGCTAGAGAGAGGCGTTCGGGGAACTATGGCTACACCTTC | CSARERRSGNYGYTF
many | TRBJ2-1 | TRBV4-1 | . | TGCGCCAGCAGCCAAGAGGCGGGACATACTTACAATGAGCAGTTCTTC | CASSQEAGHTYNEQFF
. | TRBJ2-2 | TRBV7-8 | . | TGTGCCAGCAGCTCGACGAGCGGGCTGAACACCGGGGAGATGTTTTTT | CASSSTSGLNTGEMFF
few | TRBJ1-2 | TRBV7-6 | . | TGTGCCAGCACCGGCTTGGGAGCGGCTAACTATGGCTACACCTTC | CASTGLGAANYGYTF
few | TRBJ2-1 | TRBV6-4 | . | TGTGCCAGCAGTCCGGACACGGTCTACAATGAGCAGTTCTTC | CASSPDTVYNEQFF